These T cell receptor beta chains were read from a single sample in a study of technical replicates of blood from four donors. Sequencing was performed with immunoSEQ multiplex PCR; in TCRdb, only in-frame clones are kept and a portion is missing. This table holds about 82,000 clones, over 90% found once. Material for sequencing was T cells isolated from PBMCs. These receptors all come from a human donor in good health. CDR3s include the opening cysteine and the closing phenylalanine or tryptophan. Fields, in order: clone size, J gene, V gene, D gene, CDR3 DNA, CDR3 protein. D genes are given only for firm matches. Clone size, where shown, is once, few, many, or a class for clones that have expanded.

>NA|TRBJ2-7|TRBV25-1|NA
TGTGCCAGCAGTCTTGGGGCAGAGCAGTACTTC
CASSLGAEQYF
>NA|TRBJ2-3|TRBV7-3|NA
TGTGCCAGCAGCTTAGGAGGAGTTGGGGATACGCAGTATTTT
CASSLGGVGDTQYF
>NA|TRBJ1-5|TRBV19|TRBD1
TGTGCCAGTAGCGGACAGACACTTGGGACAGGCCGAAATCAGCCCCAGCATTTT
CASSGQTLGTGRNQPQHF
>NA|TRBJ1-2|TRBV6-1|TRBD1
TGTGCCAGCAGCGGGAATTCACAGGGGCGCTATGGCTACACCTTC
CASSGNSQGRYGYTF
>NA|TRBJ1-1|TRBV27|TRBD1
TGTGCCAGCAGTTCACGACAGGGGGCTGACACTGAAGCTTTCTTT
CASSSRQGADTEAFF
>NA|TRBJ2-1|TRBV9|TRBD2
TGTGCCAGCAGCCAGACGGGCGGGGGCTACAATGAGCAGTTCTTC
CASSQTGGGYNEQFF
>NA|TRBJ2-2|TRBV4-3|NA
TGCGCCAGCAGCCAAGATCGGACTGCCGGGGAGCTGTTTTTT
CASSQDRTAGELFF
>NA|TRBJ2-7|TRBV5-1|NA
TGCGCCAGCAGCTACTCGGGGGCCTACGAGCAGTACTTC
CASSYSGAYEQYF
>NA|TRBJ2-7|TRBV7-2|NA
TGTGCCAGCAGCTTTTACGTGGGAGCCTACGAGCAGTACTTC
CASSFYVGAYEQYF
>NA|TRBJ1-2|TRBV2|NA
TGTGCCAGCAGCGGAAGGATTTTGAGGGAGCCGGAAGGCTACACCTTC
CASSGRILREPEGYTF
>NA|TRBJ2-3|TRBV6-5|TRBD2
TGTGCCAGCAGTTATGAGGCGGGAGGACTAGATACGCAGTATTTT
CASSYEAGGLDTQYF
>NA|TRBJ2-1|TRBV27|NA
TGTGCCAGCAGTTTATCGCGTTCTGCTGAGCAGTTCTTC
CASSLSRSAEQFF
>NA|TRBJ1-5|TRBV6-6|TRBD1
TGTGCCAGCAGTTACCCAGGGGGTCCCCAGCATTTT
CASSYPGGPQHF
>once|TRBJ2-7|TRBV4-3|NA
TGCGCCAGCAGCCAAGACCCACCTGCCGGGGAGGCTATGAGCTCCTACGAGCAGTACTTC
CASSQDPPAGEAMSSYEQYF
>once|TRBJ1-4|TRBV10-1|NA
TGCGCCAGCAGGAGGGAGACAGGCGGTAATGAAAAACTGTTTTTT
CASRRETGGNEKLFF
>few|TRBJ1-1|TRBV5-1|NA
TGCGCCAGCATGGGTGGGCCCCTGAACACTGAAGCTTTCTTT
CASMGGPLNTEAFF
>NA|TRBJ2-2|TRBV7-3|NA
TGTGCCAGCAGCCCTCTACTCGGGACCGGGGAGCTGTTTTTT
CASSPLLGTGELFF
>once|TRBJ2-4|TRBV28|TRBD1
TGTGCCAGCAGTTTATGGACAGGGGGCGAAGACATTCAGTACTTC
CASSLWTGGEDIQYF
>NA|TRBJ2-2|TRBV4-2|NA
TGTGCCAGCAGCCAAGACAGGGGCCGGGAGCTGTTTTTT
CASSQDRGRELFF
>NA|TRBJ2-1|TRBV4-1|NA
TGCGCCAGCAGCCAAGGAATAACGGGACTGGTCTACAATGAGCAGTTCTTC
CASSQGITGLVYNEQFF
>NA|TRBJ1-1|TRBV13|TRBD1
TGTGCCAGCAGCTTAGTGGGGGCAGGGGGGTACGAAGCTTTCTTT
CASSLVGAGGYEAFF
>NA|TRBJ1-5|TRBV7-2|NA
TGTGCCAGCAGCTTAGATGACAGCTTCAATCAGCCCCAGCATTTT
CASSLDDSFNQPQHF
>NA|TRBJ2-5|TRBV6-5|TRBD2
TGTGCCAGCAGCTTGACTAGCGGGAGAGGTGAGACCCAGTACTTC
CASSLTSGRGETQYF
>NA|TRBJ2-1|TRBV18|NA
TGTGCCAGCTCACGAGGGACTGGCCCCTACAATGAGCAGTTCTTC
CASSRGTGPYNEQFF
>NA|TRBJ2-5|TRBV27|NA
TGTGCCAGCAGTTTAACAGGGTTCGAGACCCAGTACTTC
CASSLTGFETQYF
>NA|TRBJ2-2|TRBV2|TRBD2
TGTGCCAGCAAGACTAGCGGGAACACCGGGGAGCTGTTTTTT
CASKTSGNTGELFF
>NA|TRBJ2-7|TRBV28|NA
TGTGCCAGCAGTTTAGAGGCGGGGCCCTTCTACGAGCAGTACTTC
CASSLEAGPFYEQYF
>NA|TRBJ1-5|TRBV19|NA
TGTGCCAGTCTATCGGAGGGAGGGTATCAGCCCCAGCATTTT
CASLSEGGYQPQHF
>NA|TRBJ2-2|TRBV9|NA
TGTGCCAGCAGCGCCACTAGATTAGGTCCCGGGGAGCTGTTTTTT
CASSATRLGPGELFF
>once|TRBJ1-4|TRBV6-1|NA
TGTGCCAGCAGTTCAGGGTTGTCTAATGAAAAACTGTTTTTT
CASSSGLSNEKLFF
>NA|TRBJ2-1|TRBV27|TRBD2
TGTGCCAGCAGTGTACTAGCGGGAGCTCCCGATGAGCAGTTCTTC
CASSVLAGAPDEQFF
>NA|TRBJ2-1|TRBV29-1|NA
TGCAGCGTTGAAGGGGGAGGATCTAATGAGCAGTTCTTC
CSVEGGGSNEQFF
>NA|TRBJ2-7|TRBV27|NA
TGTGCCAGCACCCAGGGGAGCGAGCAGTACTTC
CASTQGSEQYF
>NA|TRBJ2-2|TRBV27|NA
TGTGCCAGCAGTTTGGGCCCGTACACCGGGGAGCTGTTTTTT
CASSLGPYTGELFF
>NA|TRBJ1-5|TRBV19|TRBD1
TGTGCCAGTTGGGGGCAGGGGGCTTTTAGCAATCAGCCCCAGCATTTT
CASWGQGAFSNQPQHF
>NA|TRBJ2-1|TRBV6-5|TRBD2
TGTGCCAGCAGTTACGCGGGAGGGCGTGTAGATGAGCAGTTCTTC
CASSYAGGRVDEQFF
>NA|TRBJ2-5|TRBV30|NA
TGTGCCTGGAGGGCGGGGTTGGAGACCCAGTACTTC
CAWRAGLETQYF